The 3 T cell receptor beta chains below were found in one sample sequenced in a study of CD8+ T cells in alopecia areata. cDNA reverse transcribed from extracted RNA served as the sequencing template. Sequenced by immunoSEQ multiplex PCR; TCRdb stores in-frame clones only, minus some. The sample has around 140,000 clones; around 86% are singletons. Specified treatment: oral pan-JAK inhibitor, 5-10 mg twice daily. Sequenced material: CD8+ T cells sorted from blood, taken at week 4, from a patient treated with tofacitinib. The receptors derive from a human donor with alopecia areata.

With respect to this clone: At the DNA level, this CDR3 is encoded by other sequences in the same sample as well. The chain uses TRBV27 and TRBJ2-7, with 11 bases lining up with TRBD1. This CDR3 region has 14 residues. V trimming: 4 bases; J trimming: 3 bases; junction bases outside the gene matches: 2. In germline, CDR1 is MNHEY, CDR2 SMNVEV (reference sequence). This CDR3 reads CASSSGTGGYEQYF. Written as DNA, the CDR3 is TGTGCCAGCAGTTCCGGGACAGGGGGCTACGAGCAGTACTTC.

CDR3 DNA sequence: TGTGCCAGCAGTTTATCCTGGATGACAGCGATGAACACTGAAGCTTTCTTT. As protein: CASSLSWMTAMNTEAFF. This chain links TRBV27 with TRBJ1-1; D perhaps matches TRBD1 (5 bases). V was pared by 0 bases and J by 0 bases, with 14 bases between. The germline V gene has CDR1 MNHEY and CDR2 SMNVEV (reference sequence). CDR3 length equals 17 residues.

This sequence joins TRBV9 and TRBJ2-5, with 7 positions matching TRBD2. This CDR3 spans 15 amino acids. CDR1 SGDLS and CDR2 YYNGEE come from the germline V gene. Trimming at V came to 0 bases and at J to 5 bases, leaving 7 bases not matched to a gene. In nucleotides, the CDR3 is TGTGCCAGCAGCGTAGAGGCGGGAGTAATGGAGACCCAGTACTTC. Translated: CASSVEAGVMETQYF.